The 26 T cell receptor beta chains reported below all come from one sample, sequenced in a study of T-cell memory formation after mild COVID-19. TCRdb used MiXCR to reprocess the 5' RACE reads, holding one entry per CDR3 protein. The sample has under 600,000 distinct CDR3 sequences, 20% to 25% seen once. Sequenced sample: PBMCs or a T cell subset sorted from them (not recorded which). Receptor source: an adult woman who had mild COVID-19 (a few samples of this study predate the infection). Cell type and time point are not known.

This chain joins TRBV9 and TRBJ2-7; no clear D. Germline V lookup: CDR1 SGDLS, CDR2 YYNGEE. V dropped 1 base and J dropped 3 bases, with 11 bases sitting between them. This CDR3 has 14 amino acids. The CDR3 DNA follows: TGTGCCAGCAGCGTAACTGGGTCAGTCTACGAGCAGTACTTC. Translated: CASSVTGSVYEQYF. The whole variable domain, filled in from reference TRBV9 and TRBJ2-7, reads DSGVTQTPKHLITATGQRVTLRCSPRSGDLSVYWYQQSLDQGLQFLIQYYNGEERAKGNILERFSAQQFPDLHSELNLSSLELGDSALYFCASSVTGSVYEQYFGPGTRLTVT.

This clonotype appeared a few times. The rearrangement joins TRBV12-3 or TRBV12-4 to TRBJ2-7, with 11 bases identical to TRBD2. Trimming removed 4 bases from V and 3 bases from J; junction bases left unmatched: 5. This CDR3 has 15 residues. The CDR3 sequence: CASSSTSGSIYEQYF. The CDR3 region has the DNA TGTGCCAGCAGTTCTACTAGCGGGAGTATCTACGAGCAGTACTTC.

This clonotype was seen more than once but under ten times. J is TRBJ1-3 and V is TRBV29-1; D is perhaps TRBD1 (6 bases). CDR1 is SQVTM, CDR2 ANQGSEA, per germline. The CDR3 has 20 amino acids. V lost 6 bases and J lost 0, with 30 bases in between. In nucleotides, the CDR3 is TGCAGCGTCGCCGGAGGACAGTCTCGTCTCTGGACCACCTCTGGAAACACCATATATTTT. It specifies CSVAGGQSRLWTTSGNTIYF.

This clonotype was detected only a few times. This chain connects TRBV11-3 to TRBJ2-2, with TRBD1 as a possible D gene (6 bases). V was clipped by 5 bases and J by 0 bases, with 7 bases between them. Germline V lookup: CDR1 SGHNT, CDR2 YENEEA. The CDR3 spans 14 residues. The chain's CDR3 is CASSQGSNTGELFF. The DNA of the CDR3 is TGTGCCAGCAGCCAGGGGTCGAACACCGGGGAGCTGTTTTTT.

The chain uses TRBV5-1 and TRBJ2-1; the match to TRBD1 covers 7 bases. Germline V lookup: CDR1 SGHRS, CDR2 YFSETQ. The CDR3 consists of 16 residues. The junction had 6 bases not matched to a gene; V was cut back by 0 bases and J by 3 bases. The DNA for the CDR3 is TGCGCCAGCAGCTTGGCCGGGACAGACCTCTACAATGAGCAGTTCTTC. Translating it yields CASSLAGTDLYNEQFF.

This sequence joins TRBV4-2 and TRBJ2-2, with D unclear. The CDR3 totals 13 residues. V gave up 0 bases and J gave up 7 bases, with 6 bases separating them. CDR1 is LGHNA and CDR2 is YNFKEQ in the germline V gene. The CDR3 bases are TGTGCCAGCAGCCAAGAAGGTATCGGGGAGCTGTTTTTT. Its protein product is CASSQEGIGELFF.

This clonotype has a handful of counts. This chain uses TRBV4-3 with TRBJ2-5; a weak D match, TRBD1 (6 bases). Germline CDR1 and CDR2: LGHNA and YSLEER. The CDR3 has 13 residues. Trimming took 3 bases from V and 1 from J, leaving 6 bases between them. This chain's CDR3 is CASSQDSQETQYF. The CDR3 nucleotides are TGCGCCAGCAGCCAGGACAGCCAAGAGACCCAGTACTTC.

Only a few counts were recorded for this clonotype. This rearrangement joins TRBV19 to TRBJ1-3; 7 bases are a match to TRBD1. V shed 4 bases, J shed 0 bases, and the junction held 9 bases outside the gene matches. Germline V gene sequence: CDR1 LNHDA, CDR2 SQIVND (reference sequence). CDR3 length: 17 residues. The CDR3 DNA is TGTGCCAGTAGTAATGCCGGGACAGTTTACTCTGGAAACACCATATATTTT. Protein sequence: CASSNAGTVYSGNTIYF.

This clonotype was counted only a few times. The chain links TRBV7-6 to TRBJ2-1; 9 positions match TRBD1. Germline V gene data show CDR1 as SGHVS and CDR2 as FNYEAQ. This CDR3 region has 16 residues. With V trimmed by 2 bases and J by 9 bases, 11 bases remained unmatched. The CDR3 protein is CASSLPGTGSLREQFF. DNA of the CDR3: TGTGCCAGCAGCTTACCCGGGACAGGGAGCTTGCGTGAGCAGTTCTTC.

This clonotype appeared a few times. Its ends do not fully match the called genes, so a read error is possible. CDR3: CASSLLGGRVGYGYTF. DNA for the CDR3: TGTGCCAGCAGCTTACTCGGGGGCAGGGTCGGATATGGTTACACCTTC. This chain connects TRBV7-2 to TRBJ1-2, with a weak D call TRBD1 (6 bases). CDR3 size: 16 residues. Germline loops: CDR1 SGHTA, CDR2 FQGNSA.

J is TRBJ2-7 and V is TRBV5-1; 9 nucleotides line up with TRBD2. Per germline, CDR1 SGHRS and CDR2 YFSETQ. After removal of 0 bases from V and 6 bases from J, the junction contained 7 bases not matched to a gene. The CDR3 loop spans 15 amino acids. DNA for the CDR3: TGCGCCAGCAGCTTGGGCGGGGGGGCCGTCCTCGAGCAGTACTTC. Protein product: CASSLGGGAVLEQYF.

There are a few counts of this clonotype. One end of the junction is discordant with germline, which a read error may explain. The rearrangement links TRBV5-8 to TRBJ2-2; D is perhaps TRBD1 (6 bases). Germline values: CDR1 SGHTS, CDR2 YDEGEE. This CDR3 region has 10 residues. The CDR3 DNA reads as TGTGCCAGCAGCTTCAGGGGCCGCGGTTTT. Translation gives CASSFRGRGF. Full variable domain (rest looked up from reference TRBV5-8 and TRBJ2-2): EAGVTQSPTHLIKTRGQQATLRCSPISGHTSVYWYQQALGLGLQFLLWYDEGEERNRGNFPPRFSGRQFPNYSSELNVNALELEDSALYLCASSFRGRGFGEGSRLTVL.

The chain uses TRBV19 and TRBJ2-6; 7 nucleotides agree with TRBD2. Germline V gene sequence: CDR1 LNHDA, CDR2 SQIVND (reference sequence). V dropped 9 bases and J dropped 2; count of bases not matched to a gene: 4. The length of the CDR3 is 14 residues. The CDR3 sequence is CARWAGAGANVLTF. The CDR3 bases are TGTGCCAGATGGGCGGGGGCTGGGGCCAACGTCCTGACTTTC.

The V and J genes are TRBV5-1 and TRBJ1-1, with 8 bases identical to TRBD1. Trimming removed 3 bases from V and 6 bases from J; junction bases left unmatched: 10. CDR3 length equals 15 residues. CDR1 is SGHRS and CDR2 is YFSETQ in the germline V gene. In DNA, the CDR3 is TGCGCCAGCAGCTCGCGTACGGACAGGGTGGCTGAAGCTTTCTTT. Translated, it gives CASSSRTDRVAEAFF.

The chain links TRBV18 to TRBJ2-1; 9 bases match TRBD2. There are 12 residues in the CDR3. CDR1 and CDR2 (germline): KGHSH, LQKENI. With 8 bases clipped from V and 10 bases from J, the junction kept 6 bases outside the gene matches. The CDR3: CASHTTSGEQFF. CDR3 nucleotide sequence: TGTGCCAGCCATACGACTAGCGGCGAGCAGTTCTTC.

The CDR3 nucleotides are TGCGCCAGCAGCTTGGATATAGGAACGACCCGAGGTCACAATGAGCAGTTCTTC. It is translated as CASSLDIGTTRGHNEQFF. The chain recombines TRBV5-1 with TRBJ2-1; D ambiguous. Between the trimmed V and J ends, which lost 0 bases and 5 bases, there was a span of 21 bases. The CDR3 covers 18 residues. In germline, CDR1 is SGHRS, CDR2 YFSETQ.

The CDR3 loop reads CASSPSGGRVSEQYF. CDR3 sequence (DNA): TGTGCCAGCAGCCCCTCGGGGGGACGGGTGAGCGAGCAGTACTTC. The V and J genes are TRBV9 and TRBJ2-7; 7 bases map to TRBD2. CDR1 and CDR2 from the germline V gene are SGDLS and YYNGEE. This CDR3 is 15 amino acids long. The V segment lost 4 bases and the J segment 6 bases; nucleotides outside the gene matches: 13.

The rearrangement joins TRBV7-6 to TRBJ2-7; D possibly corresponds to TRBD2 (5 bases). V dropped 4 bases and J dropped 5 bases, with 15 bases sitting between them. Germline CDR1 SGHVS, CDR2 FNYEAQ. The CDR3 contains 14 residues. The CDR3 DNA follows: TGTGCCAGCAGCTCCTTAGGGAGTGTGGACGAGCAGTACTTC. Protein sequence: CASSSLGSVDEQYF.

The chain recombines TRBV11-2 with TRBJ1-1; TRBD1 is a possible D gene (5 bases). Germline lookup yields CDR1 SGHAT and CDR2 FQNNGV. This CDR3 contains 16 residues. The germline V and J ends were trimmed by 2 bases and 1 base, with 14 bases remaining between them. Written as DNA, the CDR3 is TGTGCCAGCAGCTTATCAGGGTGGACCAGGAACACTGAAGCTTTCTTT. This codes for CASSLSGWTRNTEAFF.

V gene TRBV7-3 combines with J gene TRBJ2-4; 10 bases align to TRBD1. Germline V lookup: CDR1 SGHTA, CDR2 FQGTGA. CDR3 length: 15 residues. V lost 5 bases and J lost 2; bases outside the gene matches: 3. DNA of the CDR3: TGTGCCAGCAGCCGGACAGGGGGGACCAAAAACATTCAGTACTTC. Translation: CASSRTGGTKNIQYF.

This clonotype was counted many times. The V gene is TRBV5-1, the J gene TRBJ1-1; 11 nucleotides agree with TRBD1. Germline CDR1 reads SGHRS; CDR2 reads YFSETQ. Trimming removed 2 bases from V and 4 bases from J; junction bases left unmatched: 4. This CDR3 has 15 amino acids. The CDR3 nucleotides are TGCGCCAGCAGCTTCGGGACAGGGGGTACCACTGAAGCTTTCTTT. Encoded protein: CASSFGTGGTTEAFF.

This chain uses TRBV5-5 with TRBJ2-7; a possible D gene is TRBD1 (6 bases). The CDR3 runs 15 residues. The ends were cut back, 1 base at V and 0 bases at J, with 11 bases in the middle. From germline, CDR1 is SGHKS and CDR2 YYEKEE (reference sequence). The chain's CDR3 is CASSLYRQASYEQYF. In DNA form, the CDR3 reads TGTGCCAGCAGCTTGTACAGACAGGCCTCCTACGAGCAGTACTTC.

The rearrangement uses TRBV2 and TRBJ2-1; 12 bases map to TRBD2. The germline gives CDR1 SNHLY, CDR2 FYNNEI. CDR3 length equals 13 residues. Germline trimming cut 6 bases from V and 8 bases from J; bases unmatched to any gene: 2. The CDR3 coding sequence is TGTGCCAGCAGCCGGACTAGCGGGGATGAGCAGTTCTTC. Protein: CASSRTSGDEQFF. Full variable domain (missing parts from reference TRBV2 and TRBJ2-1): EPEVTQTPSHQVTQMGQEVILRCVPISNHLYFYWYRQILGQKVEFLVSFYNNEISEKSEIFDDQFSVERPDGSNFTLKIRSTKLEDSAMYFCASSRTSGDEQFFGPGTRLTVL.

Only a few counts were recorded for this clonotype. This chain uses TRBV5-1 with TRBJ2-3, with D maybe TRBD1 (5 bases). The CDR3 spans 15 residues. V was clipped by 3 bases and J by 1 base, with 12 bases between them. Germline CDR1 is SGHRS and CDR2 is YFSETQ. The CDR3 bases are TGCGCCAGCAGCTCTGGCAGGGCTCGCACAGATACGCAGTATTTT. Its protein is CASSSGRARTDTQYF. The full variable domain, rest sourced from reference TRBV5-1 and TRBJ2-3, is KAGVTQTPRYLIKTRGQQVTLSCSPISGHRSVSWYQQTPGQGLQFLFEYFSETQRNKGNFPGRFSGRQFSNSRSEMNVSTLELGDSALYLCASSSGRARTDTQYFGPGTRLTVL.

The chain is built from TRBV5-1 and TRBJ1-1, with unresolved D. V lost 3 bases and J lost 0, with 9 bases in between. The CDR3 spans 14 residues. CDR1 and CDR2 from the germline V gene are SGHRS and YFSETQ. CDR3 coding DNA: TGCGCCAGCAGCTCTCAGCACATGAACACTGAAGCTTTCTTT. This translates into CASSSQHMNTEAFF.

This clonotype was counted a few times. V is TRBV9 and J is TRBJ2-1; 9 bases match TRBD1. The CDR3 covers 15 residues. J was trimmed by 5 bases and V by 0 bases; bases with no gene match: 3. Germline values: CDR1 SGDLS, CDR2 YYNGEE. The CDR3 loop reads CASSVVGQGNNEQFF. DNA of the CDR3: TGTGCCAGCAGCGTAGTGGGACAGGGAAACAATGAGCAGTTCTTC.